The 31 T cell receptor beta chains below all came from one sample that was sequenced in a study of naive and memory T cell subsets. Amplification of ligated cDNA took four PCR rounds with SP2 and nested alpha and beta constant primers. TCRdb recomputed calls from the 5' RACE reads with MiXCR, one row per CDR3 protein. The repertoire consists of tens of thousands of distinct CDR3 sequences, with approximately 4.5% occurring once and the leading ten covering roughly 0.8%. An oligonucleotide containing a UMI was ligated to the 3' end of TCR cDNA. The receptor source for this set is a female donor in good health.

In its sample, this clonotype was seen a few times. In DNA form, the CDR3 reads TGTGCCAGCAGTTTCCTCCCAAAGGCTGGGGGGAGGAGCGCAGATACGCAGTATTTT. This gives the protein CASSFLPKAGGRSADTQYF. The chain links TRBV27 to TRBJ2-3, with a possible D match to TRBD2 (6 bases). This CDR3 contains 19 residues. CDR1 and CDR2 (germline): MNHEY, SMNVEV (reference sequence). V gave up 3 bases and J gave up 4 bases, with 26 bases separating them.

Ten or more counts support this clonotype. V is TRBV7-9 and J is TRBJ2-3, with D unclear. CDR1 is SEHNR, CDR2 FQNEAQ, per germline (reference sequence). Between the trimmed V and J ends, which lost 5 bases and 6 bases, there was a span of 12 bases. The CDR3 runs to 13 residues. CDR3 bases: TGTGCCAGCAGCCCCTCAACCCTGGATACGCAGTATTTT. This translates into CASSPSTLDTQYF.

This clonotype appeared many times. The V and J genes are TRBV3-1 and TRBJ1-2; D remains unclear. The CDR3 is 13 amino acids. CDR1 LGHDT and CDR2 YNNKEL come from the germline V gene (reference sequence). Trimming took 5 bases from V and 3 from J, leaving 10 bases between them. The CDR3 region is CASSGVGYYGYTF. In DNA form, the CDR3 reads TGTGCCAGCAGCGGGGTGGGGTACTATGGCTACACCTTC.

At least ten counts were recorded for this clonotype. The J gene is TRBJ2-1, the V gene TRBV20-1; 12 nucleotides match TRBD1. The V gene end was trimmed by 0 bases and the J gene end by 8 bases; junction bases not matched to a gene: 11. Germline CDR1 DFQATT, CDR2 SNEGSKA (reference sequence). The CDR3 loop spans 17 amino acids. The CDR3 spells CSARDLVGDRGRDEQFF. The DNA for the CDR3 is TGCAGTGCTAGAGACCTAGTTGGGGACAGGGGGCGGGATGAGCAGTTCTTC.

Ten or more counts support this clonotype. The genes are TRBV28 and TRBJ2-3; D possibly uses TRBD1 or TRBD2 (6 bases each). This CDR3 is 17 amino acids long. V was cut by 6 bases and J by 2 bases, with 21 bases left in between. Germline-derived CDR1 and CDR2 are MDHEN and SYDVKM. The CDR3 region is CASRPSAGGGYTDTQYF. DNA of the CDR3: TGTGCCAGCAGGCCTTCTGCCGGGGGCGGATACACAGATACGCAGTATTTT.

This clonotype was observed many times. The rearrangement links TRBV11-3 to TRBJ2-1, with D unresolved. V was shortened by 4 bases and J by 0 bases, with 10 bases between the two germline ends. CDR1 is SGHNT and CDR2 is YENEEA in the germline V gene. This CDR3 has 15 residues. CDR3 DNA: TGTGCCAGCAGCTCCGGTGCGGTCTCCTACAATGAGCAGTTCTTC. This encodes CASSSGAVSYNEQFF.

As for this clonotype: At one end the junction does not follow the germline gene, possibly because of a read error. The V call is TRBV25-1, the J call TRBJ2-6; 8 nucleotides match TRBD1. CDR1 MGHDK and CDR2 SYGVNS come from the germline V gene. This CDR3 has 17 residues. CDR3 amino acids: CASSLRDRSFGANVLNF. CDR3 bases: TGTGCCAGCAGCCTCCGGGACAGGTCCTTTGGGGCCAACGTCCTGAATTTC.

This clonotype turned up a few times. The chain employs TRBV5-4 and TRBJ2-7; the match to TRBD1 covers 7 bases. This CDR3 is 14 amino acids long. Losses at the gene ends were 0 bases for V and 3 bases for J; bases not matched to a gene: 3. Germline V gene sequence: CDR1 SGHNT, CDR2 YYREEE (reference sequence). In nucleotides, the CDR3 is TGTGCCAGCAGCTTGGGGACAGGTTACTACGAGCAGTACTTC. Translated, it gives CASSLGTGYYEQYF. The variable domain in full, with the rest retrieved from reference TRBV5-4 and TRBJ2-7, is ETGVTQSPTHLIKTRGQQVTLRCSSQSGHNTVSWYQQALGQGPQFIFQYYREEENGRGNFPPRFSGLQFPNYSSELNVNALELDDSALYLCASSLGTGYYEQYFGPGTRLTVT.

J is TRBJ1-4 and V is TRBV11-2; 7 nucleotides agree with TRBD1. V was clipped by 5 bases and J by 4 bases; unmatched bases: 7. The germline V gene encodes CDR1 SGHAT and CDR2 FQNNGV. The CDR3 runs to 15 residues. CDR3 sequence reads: CASSLSGQSNEKLFF. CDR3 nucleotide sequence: TGTGCCAGCAGCCTATCGGGACAGAGTAATGAAAAACTGTTTTTT.

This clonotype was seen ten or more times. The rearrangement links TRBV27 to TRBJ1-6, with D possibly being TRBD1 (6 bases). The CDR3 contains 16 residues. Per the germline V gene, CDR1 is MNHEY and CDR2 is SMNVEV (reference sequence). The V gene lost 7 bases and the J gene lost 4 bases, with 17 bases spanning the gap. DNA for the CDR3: TGTGCCAGCAAACCACAGGGCGGAGTGTATAATTCACCCCTCCACTTT. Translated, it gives CASKPQGGVYNSPLHF.

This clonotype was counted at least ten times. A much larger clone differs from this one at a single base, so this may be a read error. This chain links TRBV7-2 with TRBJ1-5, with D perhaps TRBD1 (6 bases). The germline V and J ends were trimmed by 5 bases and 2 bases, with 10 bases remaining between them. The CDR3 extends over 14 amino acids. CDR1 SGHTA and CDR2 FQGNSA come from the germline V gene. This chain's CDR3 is CASSPTGRNQPQHF. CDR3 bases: TGTGCCAGCAGCCCTACAGGGCGCAATCAGCCCCAGCATTTT.

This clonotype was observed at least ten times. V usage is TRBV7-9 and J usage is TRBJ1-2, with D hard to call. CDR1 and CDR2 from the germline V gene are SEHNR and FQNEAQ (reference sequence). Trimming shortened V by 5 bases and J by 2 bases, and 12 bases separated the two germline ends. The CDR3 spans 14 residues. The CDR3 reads CASSPRTANYGYTF. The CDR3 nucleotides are TGTGCCAGCAGCCCGAGGACGGCGAACTATGGCTACACCTTC.

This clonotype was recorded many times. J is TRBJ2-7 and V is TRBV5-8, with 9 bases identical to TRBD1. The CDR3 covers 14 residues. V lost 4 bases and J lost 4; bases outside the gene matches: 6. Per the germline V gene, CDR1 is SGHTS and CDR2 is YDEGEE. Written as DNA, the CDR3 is TGTGCCAGCAGCGACCGGGACAGGGTTTACGAGCAGTACTTC. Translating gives CASSDRDRVYEQYF.

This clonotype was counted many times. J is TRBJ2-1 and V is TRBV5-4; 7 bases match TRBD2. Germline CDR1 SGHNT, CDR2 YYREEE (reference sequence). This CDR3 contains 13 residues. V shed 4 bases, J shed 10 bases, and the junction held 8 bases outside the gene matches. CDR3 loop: CASSTGTTFEQFF. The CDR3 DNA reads TGTGCCAGCAGCACCGGGACTACCTTCGAGCAGTTCTTC.

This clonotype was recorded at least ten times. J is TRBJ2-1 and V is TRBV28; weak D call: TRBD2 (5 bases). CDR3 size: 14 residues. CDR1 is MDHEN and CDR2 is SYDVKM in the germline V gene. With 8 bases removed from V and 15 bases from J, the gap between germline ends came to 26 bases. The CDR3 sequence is CASSPGGGSPGGFF. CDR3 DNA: TGTGCCAGCTCTCCCGGCGGAGGAAGTCCCGGCGGGTTCTTC. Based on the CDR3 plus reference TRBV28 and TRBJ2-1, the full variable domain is DVKVTQSSRYLVKRTGEKVFLECVQDMDHENMFWYRQDPGLGLRLIYFSYDVKMKEKGDIPEGYSVSREKKERFSLILESASTNQTSMYLCASSPGGGSPGGFFGPGTRLTVL.

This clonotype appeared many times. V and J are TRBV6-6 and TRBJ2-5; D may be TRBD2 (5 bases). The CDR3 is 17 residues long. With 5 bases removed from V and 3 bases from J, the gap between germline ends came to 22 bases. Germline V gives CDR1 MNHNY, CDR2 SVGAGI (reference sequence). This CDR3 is CASSPSLPLQRKETQYF. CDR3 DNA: TGTGCCAGCAGTCCCTCGCTCCCTCTCCAGCGGAAAGAGACCCAGTACTTC.

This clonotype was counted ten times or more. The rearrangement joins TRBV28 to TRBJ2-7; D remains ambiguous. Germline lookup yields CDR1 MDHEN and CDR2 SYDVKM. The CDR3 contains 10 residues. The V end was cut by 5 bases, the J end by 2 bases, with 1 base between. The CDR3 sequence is CASSTYEQYF. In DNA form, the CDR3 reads TGTGCCAGCAGTACCTACGAGCAGTACTTC.

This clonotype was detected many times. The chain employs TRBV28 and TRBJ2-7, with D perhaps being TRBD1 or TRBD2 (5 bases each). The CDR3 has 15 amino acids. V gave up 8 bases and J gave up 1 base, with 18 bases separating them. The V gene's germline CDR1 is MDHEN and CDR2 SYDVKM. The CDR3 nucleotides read TGTGCCAGCCGATTTTACGGGACCGGTTCCTACGAGCAGTACTTC. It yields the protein CASRFYGTGSYEQYF.

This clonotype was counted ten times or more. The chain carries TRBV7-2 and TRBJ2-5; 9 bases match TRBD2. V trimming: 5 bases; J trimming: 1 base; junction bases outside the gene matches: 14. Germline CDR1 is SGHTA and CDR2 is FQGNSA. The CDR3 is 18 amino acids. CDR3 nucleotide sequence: TGTGCCAGCAGCAAAAGCTGGCTAGCGGGGATGGGCCAAGAGACCCAGTACTTC. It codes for CASSKSWLAGMGQETQYF.

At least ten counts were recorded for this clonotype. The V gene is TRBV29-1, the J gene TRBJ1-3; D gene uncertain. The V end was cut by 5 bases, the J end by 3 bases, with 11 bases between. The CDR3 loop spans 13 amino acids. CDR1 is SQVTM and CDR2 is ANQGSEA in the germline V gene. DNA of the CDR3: TGCAGCGTTCGGCGCCTAGGTGGAAACACCATATATTTT. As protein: CSVRRLGGNTIYF. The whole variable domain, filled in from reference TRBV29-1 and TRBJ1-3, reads SAVISQKPSRDICQRGTSLTIQCQVDSQVTMMFWYRQQPGQSLTLIATANQGSEATYESGFVIDKFPISRPNLTFSTLTVSNMSPEDSSIYLCSVRRLGGNTIYFGEGSWLTVV.

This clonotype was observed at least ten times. Here the CDR3 reads CASSRSGRGNEQFF. The CDR3 coding sequence is TGCGCCAGCAGCCGCAGCGGGAGAGGCAATGAGCAGTTCTTC. This rearrangement joins TRBV4-3 to TRBJ2-1; the match to TRBD2 covers 8 bases. With V trimmed by 4 bases and J by 6 bases, 5 bases remained unmatched. Per germline, CDR1 LGHNA and CDR2 YSLEER. CDR3 size: 14 residues.

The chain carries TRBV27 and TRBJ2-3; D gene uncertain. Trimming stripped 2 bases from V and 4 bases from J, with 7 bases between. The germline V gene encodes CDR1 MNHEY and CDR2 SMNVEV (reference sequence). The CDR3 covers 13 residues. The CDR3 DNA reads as TGTGCCAGCAGTTTACCCCCCCCAGATACGCAGTATTTT. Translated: CASSLPPPDTQYF.

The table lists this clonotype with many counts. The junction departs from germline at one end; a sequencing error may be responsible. Here the CDR3 DNA reads TGTGCCAGCAGCTTAGAGACACGGGAGGGCCTTGACTTC. It codes for CASSLETREGLDF. The genes are TRBV7-9 and TRBJ2-7; 8 positions match TRBD2. CDR3 length equals 13 residues. The germline CDR1 and CDR2 sequences are SEHNR and FQNEAQ (reference sequence).

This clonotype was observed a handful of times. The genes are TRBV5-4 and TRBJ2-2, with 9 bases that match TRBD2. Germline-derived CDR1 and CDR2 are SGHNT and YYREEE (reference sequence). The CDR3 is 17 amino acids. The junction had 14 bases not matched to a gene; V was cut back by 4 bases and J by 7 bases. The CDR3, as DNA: TGTGCCAGCAGCCCTCCAAGGGGCGGGAGGGCCGACGGGGAGCTGTTTTTT. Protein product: CASSPPRGGRADGELFF.

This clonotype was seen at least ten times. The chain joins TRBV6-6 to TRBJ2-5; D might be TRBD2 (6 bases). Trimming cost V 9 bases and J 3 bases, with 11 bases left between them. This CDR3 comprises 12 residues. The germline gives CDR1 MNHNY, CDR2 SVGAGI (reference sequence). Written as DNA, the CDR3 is TGTGCCAGTTCTAGCGCGGAAGAGACCCAGTACTTC. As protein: CASSSAEETQYF.

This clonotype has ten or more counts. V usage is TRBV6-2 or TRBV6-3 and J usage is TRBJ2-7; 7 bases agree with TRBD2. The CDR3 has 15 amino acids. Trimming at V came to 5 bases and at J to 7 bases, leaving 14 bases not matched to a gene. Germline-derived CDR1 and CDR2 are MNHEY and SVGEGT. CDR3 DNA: TGTGCCAGCAGTCCTTCCGACGGGGGGATAGATGAGCAGTACTTC. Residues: CASSPSDGGIDEQYF.

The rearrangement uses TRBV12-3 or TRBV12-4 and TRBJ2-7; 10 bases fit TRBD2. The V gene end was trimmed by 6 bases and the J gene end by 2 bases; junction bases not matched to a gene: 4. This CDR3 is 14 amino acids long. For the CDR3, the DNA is TGTGCCAGCAGAACTAGCGGGACCACCTACGAGCAGTACTTC. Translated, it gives CASRTSGTTYEQYF.

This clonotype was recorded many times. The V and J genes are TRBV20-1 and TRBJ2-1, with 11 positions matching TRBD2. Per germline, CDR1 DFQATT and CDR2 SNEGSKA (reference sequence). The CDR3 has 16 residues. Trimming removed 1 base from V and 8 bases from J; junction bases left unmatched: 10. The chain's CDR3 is CSARGQLAGEDHEQFF. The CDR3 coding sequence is TGCAGTGCTAGAGGTCAACTAGCGGGAGAGGATCATGAGCAGTTCTTC.

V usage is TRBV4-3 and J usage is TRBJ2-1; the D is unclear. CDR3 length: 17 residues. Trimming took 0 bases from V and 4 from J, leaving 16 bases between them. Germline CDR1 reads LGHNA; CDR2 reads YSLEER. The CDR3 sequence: CASSQDRQSQPYNEQFF. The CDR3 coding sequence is TGCGCCAGCAGCCAAGATAGGCAGTCCCAACCTTACAATGAGCAGTTCTTC.

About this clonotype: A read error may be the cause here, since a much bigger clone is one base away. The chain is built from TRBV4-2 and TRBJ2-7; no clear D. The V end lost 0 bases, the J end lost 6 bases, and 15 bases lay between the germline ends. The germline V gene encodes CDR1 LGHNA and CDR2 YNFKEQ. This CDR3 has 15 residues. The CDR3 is CASSQEEGAGCEQYF. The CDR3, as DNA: TGTGCCAGCAGCCAAGAAGAAGGCGCCGGTTGCGAGCAGTACTTC.

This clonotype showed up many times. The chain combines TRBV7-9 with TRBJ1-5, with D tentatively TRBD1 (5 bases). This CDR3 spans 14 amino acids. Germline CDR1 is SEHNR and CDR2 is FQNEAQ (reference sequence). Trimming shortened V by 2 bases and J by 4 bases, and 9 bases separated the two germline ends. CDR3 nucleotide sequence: TGTGCCAGCAGCTTACCGGGACCTAATCAGCCCCAGCATTTT. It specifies CASSLPGPNQPQHF.